The next 24 T cell receptor beta chains were all read from a single sample in a study of blood T cell repertoires in COVID-19. This table comes from immunoSEQ multiplex PCR, and its TCRdb copy is limited to in-frame clones, with some not included. The profile shows 400,000 to 550,000 clones, around 89% of them singletons. Specimen: peripheral blood. The receptors stem from a woman in her twenties or thirties with acute or convalescent COVID-19.

The rearrangement links TRBV3-1 (or the pseudogene TRBV3-2) to TRBJ2-3; D possibly corresponds to TRBD2 (6 bases). This CDR3 region has 15 residues. Per the germline V gene, CDR1 is LGHDT and CDR2 is YNNKEL (reference sequence). Trimming stripped 10 bases from V and 0 bases from J, with 17 bases between. The CDR3 region is CATSQGGTSTDTQYF. DNA for the CDR3: TGTGCCACCTCCCAAGGAGGGACTAGCACAGATACGCAGTATTTT.

The CDR3 loop is CASSLRAAFF. CDR3 bases: TGTGCCAGCAGTCTCAGGGCGGCTTTCTTT. The V call is TRBV7-2, the J call TRBJ1-1; weak D call: TRBD1 (5 bases). V dropped 6 bases and J dropped 11 bases, with 10 bases sitting between them. The CDR3 extends over 10 amino acids. Germline V gene data show CDR1 as SGHTA and CDR2 as FQGNSA.

V usage is TRBV3-1 (or the pseudogene TRBV3-2) and J usage is TRBJ2-5; 8 bases agree with TRBD2. This CDR3 region has 16 residues. V lost 1 base and J lost 4; bases outside the gene matches: 8. Germline CDR1 reads LGHDT; CDR2 reads YNNKEL (reference sequence). CDR3 DNA sequence: TGTGCCAGCAGCCAAGGGAGTGGTAGCGGGGTAGAGACCCAGTACTTC. Translated: CASSQGSGSGVETQYF.

The chain carries TRBV7-9 and TRBJ2-1; 7 bases map to TRBD1. With V trimmed by 5 bases and J by 4 bases, 5 bases remained unmatched. The CDR3 has 14 residues. CDR1 and CDR2 from the germline V gene are SEHNR and FQNEAQ (reference sequence). CDR3 sequence (DNA): TGTGCCAGCAGCCAACAGGGGAGTTACAATGAGCAGTTCTTC. Amino acid sequence: CASSQQGSYNEQFF.

V usage is TRBV28 and J usage is TRBJ2-2; perhaps TRBD1 as D (5 bases). The germline CDR1 and CDR2 sequences are MDHEN and SYDVKM. The CDR3 consists of 15 residues. V was pared by 8 bases and J by 1 base, with 14 bases between. Written as DNA, the CDR3 is TGTGCCAGCTTGAAGAGCACAGGGAACACCGGGGAGCTGTTTTTT. Amino acids: CASLKSTGNTGELFF.

This chain uses TRBV7-2 with TRBJ1-3, with 7 bases that match TRBD1. The length of the CDR3 is 18 residues. J was trimmed by 0 bases and V by 5 bases; bases with no gene match: 13. The germline gives CDR1 SGHTA, CDR2 FQGNSA. The CDR3 spells CASSGSVMDRSSGNTIYF. CDR3 DNA: TGTGCCAGCAGCGGATCCGTGATGGACAGGTCCTCTGGAAACACCATATATTTT.

The chain uses TRBV5-1 and TRBJ1-1; TRBD1 is a possible D gene (5 bases). The germline CDR1 and CDR2 sequences are SGHRS and YFSETQ. CDR3 length: 14 amino acids. Trimming shortened V by 4 bases and J by 1 base, and 11 bases separated the two germline ends. The CDR3 DNA follows: TGCGCCAGCAGCCCTAACACAGGGAACACTGAAGCTTTCTTT. Translating it yields CASSPNTGNTEAFF.

The chain uses TRBV28 and TRBJ1-1; unclear D gene. Trimming cost V 5 bases and J 0 bases, with 7 bases left between them. There are 13 residues in the CDR3. Germline loops: CDR1 MDHEN, CDR2 SYDVKM. The chain's CDR3 is CASSPNLNTEAFF. Here the CDR3 DNA reads TGTGCCAGCAGTCCGAACTTGAACACTGAAGCTTTCTTT.

The CDR3 DNA reads TGTGCCAGCAGCAAAAGGCTGGGACAGAGTCATGAAACAACTAATGAAAAACTGTTTTTT. Amino acid sequence: CASSKRLGQSHETTNEKLFF. V and J are TRBV21-1 and TRBJ1-4; TRBD1, the table's D call, was not compared with the DNA. TRBV21-1 is recorded as a pseudogene. This CDR3 has 20 amino acids.

CDR3: CASRIDRNYGYTF. The CDR3 nucleotides read TGTGCCAGCAGAATTGACAGGAACTATGGCTACACCTTC. The chain carries TRBV6-5 and TRBJ1-2; D possibly corresponds to TRBD1 (6 bases). CDR1 and CDR2 from the germline V gene are MNHEY and SVGAGI. With 6 bases removed from V and 2 bases from J, the gap between germline ends came to 10 bases. This CDR3 spans 13 amino acids.

This clone was observed a handful of times. This chain uses TRBV9 with TRBJ2-1; perhaps TRBD1 as D (7 bases). Trimming pared 3 bases from V and 1 base from J, leaving 11 bases between. This CDR3 contains 15 residues. Per the germline V gene, CDR1 is SGDLS and CDR2 is YYNGEE. CDR3 sequence: CASSGTGGSYNEQFF. The CDR3, as DNA: TGTGCCAGCAGCGGGACAGGAGGGTCCTACAATGAGCAGTTCTTC.

This clone was detected a few times. CDR3 coding DNA: TGTGCCAGCAAACGACCCCAGGGGAACACTGAAGCTTTCTTT. Protein product: CASKRPQGNTEAFF. The chain is built from TRBV6-5 and TRBJ1-1; possibly TRBD1 for D (5 bases). This CDR3 contains 14 residues. Germline V gene sequence: CDR1 MNHEY, CDR2 SVGAGI. V gave up 7 bases and J gave up 1 base, with 13 bases separating them.

V is TRBV19 and J is TRBJ2-2, with 9 bases matching TRBD1. V was pared by 5 bases and J by 5 bases, with 12 bases of the junction left unmatched. The CDR3 is made up of 17 amino acids. Per the germline V gene, CDR1 is LNHDA and CDR2 is SQIVND (reference sequence). CDR3 residues: CASSWLAGTGNTGELFF. CDR3 DNA sequence: TGTGCCAGTAGTTGGCTTGCCGGGACAGGGAATACCGGGGAGCTGTTTTTT.

V usage is TRBV27 and J usage is TRBJ2-1; TRBD1 might be the D (5 bases). This CDR3 spans 14 amino acids. Trimming cost V 3 bases and J 4 bases, with 10 bases left between them. Germline-derived CDR1 and CDR2 are MNHEY and SMNVEV (reference sequence). Here the CDR3 DNA reads TGTGCCAGCAGTTTGAAGGGGATATACAATGAGCAGTTCTTC. It yields the protein CASSLKGIYNEQFF.

The chain employs TRBV2 and TRBJ2-7, with 8 bases identical to TRBD1. The ends lost 7 bases at V and 2 bases at J; junction bases unmatched: 7. Germline CDR1 reads SNHLY; CDR2 reads FYNNEI. The CDR3 is 14 amino acids. In DNA, the CDR3 is TGTGCCAGCATAGGAAGGGACAGGACCTACGAGCAGTACTTC. This encodes CASIGRDRTYEQYF.

This clone was observed once. The chain has TRBV4-1 and TRBJ2-7, with 7 positions matching TRBD1. Germline lookup yields CDR1 MGHRA and CDR2 YSYEKL. CDR3 length: 16 amino acids. The ends lost 1 base at V and 1 base at J; junction bases unmatched: 7. DNA for the CDR3: TGCGCCAGCAGCCAAGGGGCGGTCAGGGGGTCCTACGAGCAGTACTTC. It codes for CASSQGAVRGSYEQYF.

The rearrangement joins TRBV7-2 to TRBJ1-3; the match to TRBD1 covers 7 bases. The germline V gene has CDR1 SGHTA and CDR2 FQGNSA. V was clipped by 5 bases and J by 4 bases; unmatched bases: 5. The CDR3 spans 14 residues. In DNA, the CDR3 is TGTGCCAGCAGCGCCGGGACAGAAGGAAACACCATATATTTT. This codes for CASSAGTEGNTIYF.

A word on this clone: The identical CDR3 is also encoded by other nucleotide sequences in the sample. The chain couples TRBV9 to TRBJ2-1; no clear D gene. The V end lost 0 bases, the J end lost 6 bases, and 7 bases lay between the germline ends. Per the germline V gene, CDR1 is SGDLS and CDR2 is YYNGEE. The CDR3 is 13 residues long. The CDR3 sequence: CASSVGSSNEQFF. As DNA, the CDR3 is TGTGCCAGCAGCGTAGGGTCCAGCAATGAGCAGTTCTTC.

The chain joins TRBV7-9 to TRBJ1-1; TRBD1 aligns across 10 bases. Trimming took 5 bases from V and 3 from J; bases not matched to a gene: 3. The CDR3 extends over 14 amino acids. In germline, CDR1 is SEHNR, CDR2 FQNEAQ (reference sequence). This CDR3 is CASSRQGAYTEAFF. For the CDR3, the DNA is TGTGCCAGCAGCAGACAGGGGGCGTACACTGAAGCTTTCTTT.

This clone was found a few times. The gene calls are TRBV9 and TRBJ2-3, with D maybe TRBD1 (6 bases). CDR1 and CDR2 from the germline V gene are SGDLS and YYNGEE. Trimming removed 4 bases from V and 3 bases from J, with 21 bases in between. There are 17 residues in the CDR3. The CDR3 region has the DNA TGTGCCAGCAGCAAAGGCACAGGGTGGTCCTCGACAGATACGCAGTATTTT. Protein product: CASSKGTGWSSTDTQYF. The full variable domain, rest sourced from reference TRBV9 and TRBJ2-3, is DSGVTQTPKHLITATGQRVTLRCSPRSGDLSVYWYQQSLDQGLQFLIQYYNGEERAKGNILERFSAQQFPDLHSELNLSSLELGDSALYFCASSKGTGWSSTDTQYFGPGTRLTVL.

This chain joins TRBV9 and TRBJ1-1, with D unresolved. Germline-derived CDR1 and CDR2 are SGDLS and YYNGEE. CDR3 length: 13 amino acids. Trimming removed 0 bases at V and 6 bases at J, with 9 bases between. CDR3: CASSVGESSEAFF. In DNA, the CDR3 is TGTGCCAGCAGCGTAGGTGAGAGCTCTGAAGCTTTCTTT.

The chain is built from TRBV6-4 and TRBJ2-3; 8 bases align to TRBD2. Germline V gene data show CDR1 as MRHNA and CDR2 as SNTAGT. The CDR3 length is 13 residues. V was pared by 8 bases and J by 5 bases, with 6 bases of the junction left unmatched. The CDR3 here is CASRGGIEDTQYF. The CDR3 DNA follows: TGTGCCAGCCGGGGGGGGATCGAAGATACGCAGTATTTT.

J is TRBJ1-1 and V is TRBV6-5, with D hard to call. The CDR3 totals 15 residues. Germline V gene sequence: CDR1 MNHEY, CDR2 SVGAGI. Trimming removed 2 bases at V and 5 bases at J, with 15 bases between. CDR3 nucleotides: TGTGCCAGCAGTTACCAGTGGCGGCCGAAGACTGAAGCTTTCTTT. Encoded protein: CASSYQWRPKTEAFF.

CDR3 nucleotides: TGTGCCACCAGTGATCCGACAGGGGATAGTGGCTACACCTTC. Translation: CATSDPTGDSGYTF. This chain joins TRBV24-1 and TRBJ1-2; TRBD1 matches at 8 bases. V shed 3 bases and J 7 bases; nucleotides not matched to a gene: 6. The germline V gene has CDR1 KGHDR and CDR2 SFDVKD. CDR3 length: 14 amino acids.